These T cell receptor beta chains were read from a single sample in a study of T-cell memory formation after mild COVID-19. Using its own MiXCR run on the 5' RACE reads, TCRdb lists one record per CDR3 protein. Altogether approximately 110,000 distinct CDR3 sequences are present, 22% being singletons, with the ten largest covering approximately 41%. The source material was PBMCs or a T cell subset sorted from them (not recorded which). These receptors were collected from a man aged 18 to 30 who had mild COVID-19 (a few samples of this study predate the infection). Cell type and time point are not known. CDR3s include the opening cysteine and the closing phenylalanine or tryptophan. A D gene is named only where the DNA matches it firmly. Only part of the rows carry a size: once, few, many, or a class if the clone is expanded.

TGTGCCAGCAGCCCTGGGGCGGATTCACCCCTCCACTTT	CASSPGADSPLHF	TRBV14	TRBJ1-6	.	.
TGTGCCAGCTCGTGGGGTTCCTACAATGAGCAGTTCTTC	CASSWGSYNEQFF	TRBV19	TRBJ2-1	.	.
TGTGCCAGCAGTGAAGCAGGACTCATCGGAAACACCATATATTTT	CASSEAGLIGNTIYF	TRBV25-1	TRBJ1-3	.	few
TGCAGCGTACTGACAGCCTACAATGAGCAGTTCTTC	CSVLTAYNEQFF	TRBV29-1	TRBJ2-1	.	.
TGCGCCAGCAGCTCGGGACTAGCGGGACGACACTACAATGAGCAGTTCTTC	CASSSGLAGRHYNEQFF	TRBV5-1	TRBJ2-1	TRBD2	few
TGCAGCGTTGCCGGGGACTATGGCTACACCTTC	CSVAGDYGYTF	TRBV29-1	TRBJ1-2	.	.
TGCGCCAGCAGCGGCTCCGACTCGAGCTCTGGAAACACCATATATTTT	CASSGSDSSSGNTIYF	TRBV5-1	TRBJ1-3	.	.
TGTGCCACCAGCAGAGGGGTCCGGCAGGCCATGATCGAAGCTTTCTTT	CATSRGVRQAMIEAFF	TRBV15	TRBJ1-1	.	once
TGTGCCAGCACCCCGCGACCGTGGGGGGGGGAGACCCAGTACTTC	CASTPRPWGGETQYF	TRBV7-2	TRBJ2-5	TRBD2	few
TGTGCCAGCAGTTACTCGGAGGGAGGGGGAGAGACCCAGTACTTC	CASSYSEGGGETQYF	TRBV6-5	TRBJ2-5	.	.
TGCGCCAGCAGCCTGGGACCTAACAATGAGCAGTTCTTC	CASSLGPNNEQFF	TRBV4-3	TRBJ2-1	.	.
TGTGCCACCAGCACGACGGTACAAGAGACCCAGTACTTC	CATSTTVQETQYF	TRBV15	TRBJ2-5	.	.
TGTGCCAGCAGCCAAGATGATATAGGGCGGGGGGAGGAGACCCAGTACTTC	CASSQDDIGRGEETQYF	TRBV4-2	TRBJ2-5	TRBD2	.
TGTGCCATACTACCCCCACAGCGGGCCCTGTGGCACACTGAAGCTTTCTTT	CAILPPQRALWHTEAFF	TRBV6-1	TRBJ1-1	.	few
TGCGCCAGCAGCCAAACAGGGGGCGCTCACTATGGCTACACCTTC	CASSQTGGAHYGYTF	TRBV4-1	TRBJ1-2	TRBD1	.
TGTGCCATCAGTGACTCAGGGGGCGCAATCAACGAGCAGTACTTC	CAISDSGGAINEQYF	TRBV10-3	TRBJ2-7	TRBD1	many
TGTGCCATCAGTGATCGGCTAGCGGGAGCCTACAATGAGCAGTTCTTC	CAISDRLAGAYNEQFF	TRBV10-3	TRBJ2-1	TRBD2	.
TGCGCCAGCAGCCAAAATCCTAGCGGGGGGGCCAATGAGCAGTTCTTC	CASSQNPSGGANEQFF	TRBV4-1	TRBJ2-1	TRBD2	.
TGTGCCAGCAGTAGGGGGGGGGGAGGAACCGGGGAGCTGTTTTTT	CASSRGGGGTGELFF	TRBV6-5	TRBJ2-2	.	.
TGTGCCAGCAGTGAAAGCGGCAGGGATGACACAGATACGCAGTATTTT	CASSESGRDDTDTQYF	TRBV25-1	TRBJ2-3	.	few
TGTGCCAGCAGCAAAGCAGACCCGGGACGGGACAAAGAGACCCAGTACTTC	CASSKADPGRDKETQYF	TRBV21-1	TRBJ2-5	.	.
TGTGCCAGCAGCGTAGTCCCCGGGGGAGGTGGCTACACCTTC	CASSVVPGGGGYTF	TRBV9	TRBJ1-2	.	few
TGTGCCAGCAGCCCTCGGGACGGGGAGACCCAGTACTTC	CASSPRDGETQYF	TRBV7-9	TRBJ2-5	.	few
TGTGCCAGCAGTTACCGGGGGGGGCGGGCGAACACTGAAGCTTTCTTT	CASSYRGGRANTEAFF	TRBV6-6	TRBJ1-1	.	.
TGTGCCAGCAGTGATCATGAGCAGTTCTTC	CASSDHEQFF	TRBV25-1	TRBJ2-1	.	.
TGTGCCAGCAGCCTAGGGGAGGGGAAGGAATCACCCCTCCACTTT	CASSLGEGKESPLHF	TRBV27	TRBJ1-6	.	.
TGCGCCAGCAGCTTAGAGAACTATGGCTACACCTTC	CASSLENYGYTF	TRBV5-1	TRBJ1-2	.	few
TGTGCCAGCAGTTACTCGAGAAAGGCGGAGGCTTTCTTT	CASSYSRKAEAFF	TRBV6-5	TRBJ1-1	.	.
TGTGCCAGCAGCGCGTCTGGGACTCCGACAGATACGCAGTATTTT	CASSASGTPTDTQYF	TRBV12-3/TRBV12-4	TRBJ2-3	.	.
TGTGCCTGGAGTGCCCCCAACGAGCAGTACTTC	CAWSAPNEQYF	TRBV30	TRBJ2-7	.	.
TGTGCCTGGATACAAGGGGTCGAGCAGTTCTTC	CAWIQGVEQFF	TRBV30	TRBJ2-1	.	once
TGTGCCAGCAGCGTAGATGGGCAGGTTGGAGAGCAGTACTTC	CASSVDGQVGEQYF	TRBV9	TRBJ2-7	.	few
TGCAGCGTTCCTTCAGACACTGAAGCTTTCTTT	CSVPSDTEAFF	TRBV29-1	TRBJ1-1	.	once
TGCAGTGCTAGAGATCCTCGCGGGGGGTACAATGAGCAGTTCTTC	CSARDPRGGYNEQFF	TRBV20-1	TRBJ2-1	TRBD2	.
TGTGCCAGCAGCTTAGGGGAGACAGGGAATCAGCCCCAGCATTTT	CASSLGETGNQPQHF	TRBV7-8	TRBJ1-5	TRBD1	.
TGTGCCAGCAGTTACTCGACAGGGGCCGGGGAGCTGTTTTTT	CASSYSTGAGELFF	TRBV6-5	TRBJ2-2	TRBD1	.
TGCGCCAGCAGCCAAGATGTAGGGGGAAGACTGAACACCGGGGAGCTGTTTTTT	CASSQDVGGRLNTGELFF	TRBV4-3	TRBJ2-2	.	.
TGCGCCAGCAGCCAAGTACAGGGTAATGAGCAGTTCTTC	CASSQVQGNEQFF	TRBV4-3	TRBJ2-1	.	.
TGTGCCAGCAGCCCCCAGCGGGGTGGGGAGACCCAGTACTTC	CASSPQRGGETQYF	TRBV9	TRBJ2-5	TRBD2	.
TGCGCCAGCAGCTTGGCCTGGGGCACTGAAGCTTTCTTT	CASSLAWGTEAFF	TRBV5-1	TRBJ1-1	.	.
TGCGCCAGCAGCCATGCATGGGCGGGGGGGCCCCTAGATACGCAGTATTTT	CASSHAWAGGPLDTQYF	TRBV4-3	TRBJ2-3	TRBD2	few
TGCAGCGCCTTGGACAACACTGAAGCTTTCTTT	CSALDNTEAFF	TRBV29-1	TRBJ1-1	.	once
TGCGCCAGCACCCCCTGGGCAGGGAAAAATTCACCCCTCCACTTT	CASTPWAGKNSPLHF	TRBV4-3	TRBJ1-6	.	few
TGTGCCAGCAGCTTAAGGGCGGGGGGACGCACAGATACGCAGTATTTT	CASSLRAGGRTDTQYF	TRBV7-9	TRBJ2-3	TRBD2	few
TGCGCCAGCAGCTCACCCCGTGCAGCCCATGAGCAGTTCTTC	CASSSPRAAHEQFF	TRBV5-1	TRBJ2-1	.	few